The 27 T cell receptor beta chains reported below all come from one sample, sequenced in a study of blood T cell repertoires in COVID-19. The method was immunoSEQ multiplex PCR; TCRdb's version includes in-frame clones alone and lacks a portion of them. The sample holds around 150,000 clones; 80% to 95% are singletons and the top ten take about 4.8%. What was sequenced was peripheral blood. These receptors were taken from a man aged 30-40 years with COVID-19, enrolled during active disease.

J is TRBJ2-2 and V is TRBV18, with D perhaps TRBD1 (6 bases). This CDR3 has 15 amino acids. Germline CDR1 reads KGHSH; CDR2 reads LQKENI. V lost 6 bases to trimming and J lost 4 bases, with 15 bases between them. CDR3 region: CASSQRQVGTGELFF. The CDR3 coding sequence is TGTGCCAGCTCCCAGCGACAGGTCGGCACCGGGGAGCTGTTTTTT.

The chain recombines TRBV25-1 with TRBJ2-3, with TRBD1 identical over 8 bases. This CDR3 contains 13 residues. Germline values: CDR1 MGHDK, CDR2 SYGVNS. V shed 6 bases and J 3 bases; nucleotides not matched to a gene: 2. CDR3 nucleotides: TGTGCCAGCAGACAGGGGGTAACAGATACGCAGTATTTT. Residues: CASRQGVTDTQYF.

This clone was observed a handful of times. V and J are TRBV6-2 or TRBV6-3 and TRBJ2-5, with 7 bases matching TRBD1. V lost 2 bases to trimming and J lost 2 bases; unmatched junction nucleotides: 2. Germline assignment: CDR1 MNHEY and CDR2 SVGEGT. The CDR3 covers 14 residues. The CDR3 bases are TGTGCCAGCAGTTACGGGACAGCTCAAGAGACCCAGTACTTC. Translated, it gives CASSYGTAQETQYF.

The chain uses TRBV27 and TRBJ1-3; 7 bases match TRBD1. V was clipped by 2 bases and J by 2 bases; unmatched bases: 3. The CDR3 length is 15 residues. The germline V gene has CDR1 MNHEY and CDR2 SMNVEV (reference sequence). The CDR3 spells CASSLRGTAGNTIYF. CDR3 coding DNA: TGTGCCAGCAGTTTACGCGGGACAGCTGGAAACACCATATATTTT.

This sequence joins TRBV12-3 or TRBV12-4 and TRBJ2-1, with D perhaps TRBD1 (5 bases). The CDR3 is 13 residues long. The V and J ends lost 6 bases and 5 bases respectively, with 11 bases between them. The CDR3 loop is CASSTSRDNEQFF. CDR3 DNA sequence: TGTGCCAGCAGCACGTCCAGGGACAATGAGCAGTTCTTC.

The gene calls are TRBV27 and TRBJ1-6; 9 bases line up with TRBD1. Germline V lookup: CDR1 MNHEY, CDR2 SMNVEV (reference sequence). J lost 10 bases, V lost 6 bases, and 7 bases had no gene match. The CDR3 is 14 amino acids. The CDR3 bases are TGTGCCAGCAGAGACAGGGGGTTTTCGTCACCCCTCCACTTT. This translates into CASRDRGFSSPLHF.

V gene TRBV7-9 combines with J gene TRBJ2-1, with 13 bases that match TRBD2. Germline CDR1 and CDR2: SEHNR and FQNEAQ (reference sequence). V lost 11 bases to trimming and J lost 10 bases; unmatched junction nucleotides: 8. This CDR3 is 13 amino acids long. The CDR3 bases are TGTGCCGGCTCCGGACTAGCGGGAGACGAGCAGTTCTTC. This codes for CAGSGLAGDEQFF. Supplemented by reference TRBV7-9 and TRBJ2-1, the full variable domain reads DTGVSQNPRHKITKRGQNVTFRCDPISEHNRLYWYRQTLGQGPEFLTYFQNEAQLEKSRLLSDRFSAERPKGSFSTLEIQRTEQGDSAMYLCAGSGLAGDEQFFGPGTRLTVL.

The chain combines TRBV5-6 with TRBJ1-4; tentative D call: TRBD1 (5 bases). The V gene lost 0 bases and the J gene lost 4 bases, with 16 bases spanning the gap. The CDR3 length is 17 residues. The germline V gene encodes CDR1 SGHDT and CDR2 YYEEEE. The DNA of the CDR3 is TGTGCCAGCAGCTTGGTGAAGGGGCCGGGCCTTAATGAAAAACTGTTTTTT. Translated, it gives CASSLVKGPGLNEKLFF.

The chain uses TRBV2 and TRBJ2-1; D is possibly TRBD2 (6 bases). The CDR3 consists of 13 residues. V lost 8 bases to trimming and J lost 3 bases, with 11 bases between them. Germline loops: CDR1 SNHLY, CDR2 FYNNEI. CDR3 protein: CASGRLSYNEQFF. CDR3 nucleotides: TGTGCCAGCGGGAGGTTGAGCTACAATGAGCAGTTCTTC.

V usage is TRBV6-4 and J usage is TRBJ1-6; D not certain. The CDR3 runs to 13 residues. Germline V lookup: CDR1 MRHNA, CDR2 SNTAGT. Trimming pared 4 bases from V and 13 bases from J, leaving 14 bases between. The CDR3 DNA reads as TGTGCCAGCAGTGTCAACGAGGCGGGGCCCCTCCACTTT. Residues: CASSVNEAGPLHF.

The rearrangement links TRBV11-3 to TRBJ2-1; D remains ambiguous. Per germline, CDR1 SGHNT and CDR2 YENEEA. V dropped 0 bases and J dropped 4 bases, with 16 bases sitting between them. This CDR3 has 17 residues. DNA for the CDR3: TGTGCCAGCAGCTTAGATCGCCCGGGTACGAGGTACAATGAGCAGTTCTTC. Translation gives CASSLDRPGTRYNEQFF.

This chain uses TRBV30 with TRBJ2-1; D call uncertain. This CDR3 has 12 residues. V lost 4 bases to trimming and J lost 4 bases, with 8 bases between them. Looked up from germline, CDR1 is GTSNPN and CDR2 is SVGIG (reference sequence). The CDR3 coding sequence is TGTGCCTGGATGAAGCTGTACAATGAGCAGTTCTTC. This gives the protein CAWMKLYNEQFF.

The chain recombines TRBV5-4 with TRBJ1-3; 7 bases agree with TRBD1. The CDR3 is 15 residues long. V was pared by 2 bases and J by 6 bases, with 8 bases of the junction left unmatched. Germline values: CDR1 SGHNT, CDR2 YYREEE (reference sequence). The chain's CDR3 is CASSFLPQGENTIYF. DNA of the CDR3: TGTGCCAGCAGCTTCCTACCCCAGGGGGAAAACACCATATATTTT.

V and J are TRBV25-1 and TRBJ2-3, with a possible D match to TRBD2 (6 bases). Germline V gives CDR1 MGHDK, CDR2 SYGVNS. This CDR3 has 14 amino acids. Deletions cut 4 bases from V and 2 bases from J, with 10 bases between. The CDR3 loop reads CASSVAAYTDTQYF. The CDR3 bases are TGTGCCAGCAGTGTAGCGGCGTACACAGATACGCAGTATTTT.

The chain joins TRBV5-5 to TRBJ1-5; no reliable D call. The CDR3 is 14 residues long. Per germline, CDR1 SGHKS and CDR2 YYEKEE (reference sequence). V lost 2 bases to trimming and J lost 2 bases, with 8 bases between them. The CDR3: CASSLVVGNQPQHF. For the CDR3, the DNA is TGTGCCAGCAGCTTAGTGGTAGGCAATCAGCCCCAGCATTTT.

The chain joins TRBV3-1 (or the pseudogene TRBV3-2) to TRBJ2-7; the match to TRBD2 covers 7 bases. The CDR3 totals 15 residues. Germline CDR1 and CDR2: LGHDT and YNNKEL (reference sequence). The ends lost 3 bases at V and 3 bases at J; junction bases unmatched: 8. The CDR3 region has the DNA TGTGCCAGCAGCCATACTAGCGAGACGGGCTACGAGCAGTACTTC. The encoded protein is CASSHTSETGYEQYF.

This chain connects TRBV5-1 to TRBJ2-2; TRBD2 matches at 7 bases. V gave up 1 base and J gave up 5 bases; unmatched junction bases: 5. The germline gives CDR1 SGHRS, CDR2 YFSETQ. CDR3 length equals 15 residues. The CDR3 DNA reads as TGCGCCAGCAGCTTGACCGCGGGAGTAACCGGGGAGCTGTTTTTT. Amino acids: CASSLTAGVTGELFF. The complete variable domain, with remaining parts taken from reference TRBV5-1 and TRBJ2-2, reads KAGVTQTPRYLIKTRGQQVTLSCSPISGHRSVSWYQQTPGQGLQFLFEYFSETQRNKGNFPGRFSGRQFSNSRSEMNVSTLELGDSALYLCASSLTAGVTGELFFGEGSRLTVL.

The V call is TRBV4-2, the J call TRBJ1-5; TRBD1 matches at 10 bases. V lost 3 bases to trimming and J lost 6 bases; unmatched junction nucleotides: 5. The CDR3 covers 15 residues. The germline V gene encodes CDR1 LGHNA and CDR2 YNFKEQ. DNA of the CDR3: TGTGCCAGCAGCCAGATGGGACAGGGGAGTCAGCCCCAGCATTTT. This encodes CASSQMGQGSQPQHF.

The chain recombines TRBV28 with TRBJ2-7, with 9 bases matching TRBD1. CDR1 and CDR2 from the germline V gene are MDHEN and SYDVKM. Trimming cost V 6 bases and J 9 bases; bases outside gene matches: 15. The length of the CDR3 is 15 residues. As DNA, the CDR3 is TGTGCCAGCAGATTAGGCCGGGACAGGGACGTCGGGCAGTACTTC. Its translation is CASRLGRDRDVGQYF.

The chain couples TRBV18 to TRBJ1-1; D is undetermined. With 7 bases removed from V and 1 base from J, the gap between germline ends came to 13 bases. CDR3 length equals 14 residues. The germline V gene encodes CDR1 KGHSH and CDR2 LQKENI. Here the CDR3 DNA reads TGTGCCAGCTATAACATGGGAGGGAACACTGAAGCTTTCTTT. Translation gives CASYNMGGNTEAFF.

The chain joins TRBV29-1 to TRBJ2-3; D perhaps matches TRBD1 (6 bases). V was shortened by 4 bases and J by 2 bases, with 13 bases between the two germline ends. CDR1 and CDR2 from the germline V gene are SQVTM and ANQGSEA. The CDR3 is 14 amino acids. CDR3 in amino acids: CSVGLGALTDTQYF. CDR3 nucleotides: TGCAGCGTTGGCTTGGGGGCCCTCACAGATACGCAGTATTTT.

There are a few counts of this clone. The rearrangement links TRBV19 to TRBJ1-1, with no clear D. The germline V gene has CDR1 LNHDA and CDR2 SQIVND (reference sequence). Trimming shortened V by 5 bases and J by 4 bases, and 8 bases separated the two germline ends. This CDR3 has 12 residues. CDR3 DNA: TGTGCCAGTAGTTTCGAGGGCACTGAAGCTTTCTTT. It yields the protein CASSFEGTEAFF. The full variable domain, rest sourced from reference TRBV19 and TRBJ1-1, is DGGITQSPKYLFRKEGQNVTLSCEQNLNHDAMYWYRQDPGQGLRLIYYSQIVNDFQKGDIAEGYSVSREKKESFPLTVTSAQKNPTAFYLCASSFEGTEAFFGQGTRLTVV.

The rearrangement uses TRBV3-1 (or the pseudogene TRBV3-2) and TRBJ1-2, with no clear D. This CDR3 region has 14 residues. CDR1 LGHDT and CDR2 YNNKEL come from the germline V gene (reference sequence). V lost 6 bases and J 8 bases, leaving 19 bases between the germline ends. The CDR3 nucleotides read TGTGCCAGCAGTCCTAGAGACGGGGTCAGGGGCTACACCTTC. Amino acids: CASSPRDGVRGYTF.

The CDR3 nucleotides read TGTGCCAGCAGTTACAGGGGATCTTTGGGGGAGCAGTACTTC. Protein product: CASSYRGSLGEQYF. The rearrangement links TRBV3-1 (or the pseudogene TRBV3-2) to TRBJ2-7; TRBD1 agrees at 7 bases. The CDR3 covers 14 residues. CDR1 and CDR2 (germline): LGHDT, YNNKEL (reference sequence). V trimming: 6 bases; J trimming: 7 bases; junction bases outside the gene matches: 12.

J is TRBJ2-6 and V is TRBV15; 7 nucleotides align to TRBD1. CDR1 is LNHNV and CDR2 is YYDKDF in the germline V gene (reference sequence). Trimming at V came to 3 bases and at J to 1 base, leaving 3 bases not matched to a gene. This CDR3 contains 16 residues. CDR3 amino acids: CATSRETGSGANVLTF. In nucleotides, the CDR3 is TGTGCCACCAGCAGGGAGACAGGGTCTGGGGCCAACGTCCTGACTTTC. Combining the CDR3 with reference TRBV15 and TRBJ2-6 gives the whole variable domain DAMVIQNPRYQVTQFGKPVTLSCSQTLNHNVMYWYQQKSSQAPKLLFHYYDKDFNNEADTPDNFQSRRPNTSFCFLDIRSPGLGDTAMYLCATSRETGSGANVLTFGAGSRLTVL.

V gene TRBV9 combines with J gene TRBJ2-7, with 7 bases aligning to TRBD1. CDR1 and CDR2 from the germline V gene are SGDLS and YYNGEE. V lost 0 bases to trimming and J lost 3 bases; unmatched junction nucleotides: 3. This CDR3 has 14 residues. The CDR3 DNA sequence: TGTGCCAGCAGCGTAGGGGACAGAGACTACGAGCAGTACTTC. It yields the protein CASSVGDRDYEQYF. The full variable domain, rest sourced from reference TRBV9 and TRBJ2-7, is DSGVTQTPKHLITATGQRVTLRCSPRSGDLSVYWYQQSLDQGLQFLIQYYNGEERAKGNILERFSAQQFPDLHSELNLSSLELGDSALYFCASSVGDRDYEQYFGPGTRLTVT.

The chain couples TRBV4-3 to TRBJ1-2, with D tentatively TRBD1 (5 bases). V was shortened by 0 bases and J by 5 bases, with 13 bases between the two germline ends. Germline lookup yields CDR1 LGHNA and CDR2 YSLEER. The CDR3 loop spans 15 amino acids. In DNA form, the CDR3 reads TGCGCCAGCAGCCAAGATGGTACAGGAGGGTATGGCTACACCTTC. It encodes CASSQDGTGGYGYTF.